This TCR beta chain was identified in a study of T cell clonotyping in hematopoietic cell transplantation. General observations from the study: Recipient TCR diversity dropped after transplant; expanded clonotypes rose from day 30 to 180. At the given depth, recipient repertoires were over 97% de novo clonotypes. Graft donor and pretransplant recipient Inverse Simpson Index values predicted broader posttransplant TCR diversity.

Sequencing used immunoSEQ multiplex PCR; TCRdb keeps in-frame clones, though not all of them. The profile covers 9,500 to 12,000 clones, with roughly nine tenths appearing a single time and more than 15% taken by the ten largest. The V end lost 6 bases, the J end lost 3 bases, and 15 bases lay between the germline ends. Germline CDR1 LGHNA, CDR2 YSLEER. The CDR3 runs 14 residues. About this clone: Its specificity is not known.

The source of this sequence is a female patient in her 60s who had an allogeneic stem cell transplant from an unrelated donor, so the T cells may come from the graft donor. Some clones in this sample may be carry-over from other donors' samples. V and J are TRBV4-3 and TRBJ2-7, with D perhaps TRBD2 (5 bases). The specimen was PBMCs, collected 100 days after allogeneic stem cell transplant. DNA of the CDR3: TGCGCCAGCAGTAACGGGGTCCAAAACTACGAGCAGTACTTC. It is translated as CASSNGVQNYEQYF.